This T cell receptor (beta chain) was found in a study of cytomegalovirus exposure and HLA in healthy donors. General study points: Previous analysis showed most TCR beta V segments were productive about 90% or about 30% of the time.

Of note for this clone: Its antigen is still unknown.

Primers for the PCR totalled 60 Vbeta and 13 Jbeta. The assay was immunoSEQ multiplex PCR, and TCRdb's table has in-frame clones only and misses some. The table shows approximately 140,000 clones, with around 78% occurring only once. Donors sampled were nominally healthy, though unrecorded immune exposures were likely. The germline V and J ends were trimmed by 2 bases and 6 bases, with 17 bases remaining between them. This CDR3 region has 16 residues. Germline V gives CDR1 SGDLS, CDR2 YYNGEE. V and J are TRBV9 and TRBJ1-4; tentatively, D is TRBD1 (5 bases). The specimen was PBMCs. The TCR was taken from a woman in her forties or fifties in good health and CMV-seronegative. The CDR3 reads CASSVGNPTADEKLFF. The CDR3 nucleotides are TGTGCCAGCAGCGTTGGAAACCCGACAGCCGATGAAAAACTGTTTTTT.